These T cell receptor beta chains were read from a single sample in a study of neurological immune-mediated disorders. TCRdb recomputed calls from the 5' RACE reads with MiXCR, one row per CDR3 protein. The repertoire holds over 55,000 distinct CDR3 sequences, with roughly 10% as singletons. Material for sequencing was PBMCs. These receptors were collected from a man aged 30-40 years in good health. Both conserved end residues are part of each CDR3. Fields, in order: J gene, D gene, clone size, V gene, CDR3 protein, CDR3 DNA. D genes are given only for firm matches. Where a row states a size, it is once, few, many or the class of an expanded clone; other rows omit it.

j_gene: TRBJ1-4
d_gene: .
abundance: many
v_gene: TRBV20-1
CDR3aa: CSAREIGTANEKLFF
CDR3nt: TGCAGTGCTAGAGAAATAGGGACGGCTAATGAAAAACTGTTTTTT

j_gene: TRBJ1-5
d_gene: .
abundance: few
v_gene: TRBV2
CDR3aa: CASSVLEGQPQHF
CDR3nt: TGTGCCAGCAGTGTTCTAGAGGGTCAGCCCCAGCATTTT

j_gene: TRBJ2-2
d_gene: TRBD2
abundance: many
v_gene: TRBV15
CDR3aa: CATSGRGRSRLAGEAGELFF
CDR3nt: TGTGCCACCAGCGGACGGGGGCGCAGCCGACTAGCGGGAGAAGCCGGGGAGCTGTTTTTT

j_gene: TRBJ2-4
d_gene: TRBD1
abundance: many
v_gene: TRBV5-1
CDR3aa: CASSPGTALAKNIQYF
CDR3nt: TGCGCCAGCAGCCCCGGGACAGCACTAGCCAAAAACATTCAGTACTTC

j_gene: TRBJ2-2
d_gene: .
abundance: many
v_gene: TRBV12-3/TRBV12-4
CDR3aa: CASSLGVQGGELFF
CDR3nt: TGTGCCAGCAGTCTCGGGGTACAGGGCGGGGAGCTGTTTTTT

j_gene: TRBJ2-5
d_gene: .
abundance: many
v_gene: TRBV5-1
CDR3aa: CASSPAGIETQYF
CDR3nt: TGCGCCAGCAGCCCCGCAGGGATCGAGACCCAGTACTTC

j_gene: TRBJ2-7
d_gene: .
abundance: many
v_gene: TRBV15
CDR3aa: CATSRDVRSYEQYF
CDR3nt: TGTGCCACCAGCAGAGATGTCCGCTCCTACGAGCAGTACTTC

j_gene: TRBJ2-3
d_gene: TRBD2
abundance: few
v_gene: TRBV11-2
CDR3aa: CASSLTSGADTQYF
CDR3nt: TGTGCCAGCAGCTTGACTAGCGGGGCAGATACGCAGTATTTT

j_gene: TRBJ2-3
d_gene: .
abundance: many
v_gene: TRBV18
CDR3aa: CASSPRYKDTQYF
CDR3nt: TGTGCCAGCTCACCACGATACAAAGATACGCAGTATTTT

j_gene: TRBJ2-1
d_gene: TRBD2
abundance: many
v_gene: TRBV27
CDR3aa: CASTALAGLEGEQFF
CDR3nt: TGTGCCAGCACTGCGCTAGCGGGATTGGAGGGTGAGCAGTTCTTC

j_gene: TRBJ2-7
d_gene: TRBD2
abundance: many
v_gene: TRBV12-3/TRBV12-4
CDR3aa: CASSPPGGGAYEQYF
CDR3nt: TGTGCCAGCAGTCCCCCCGGGGGAGGGGCTTACGAGCAGTACTTC

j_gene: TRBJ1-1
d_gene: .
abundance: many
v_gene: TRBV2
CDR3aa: CASSEVPNTEAFF
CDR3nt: TGTGCCAGCAGTGAGGTCCCGAACACTGAAGCTTTCTTT

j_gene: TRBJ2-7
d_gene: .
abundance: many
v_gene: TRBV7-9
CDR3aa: CASSPLGTLPRSSYEQYF
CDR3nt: TGTGCCAGCAGCCCCCTCGGGACACTCCCCAGGAGCTCCTACGAGCAGTACTTC

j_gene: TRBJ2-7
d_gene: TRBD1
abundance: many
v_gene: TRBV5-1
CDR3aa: CASSFEQGAYEQYF
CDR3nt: TGCGCCAGCAGCTTTGAGCAGGGGGCCTACGAGCAGTACTTC

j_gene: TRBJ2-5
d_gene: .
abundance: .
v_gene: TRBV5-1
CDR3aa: CASRPGGGRQETQYF
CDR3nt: TGCGCCAGCAGACCAGGGGGGGGGCGCCAAGAGACCCAGTACTTC

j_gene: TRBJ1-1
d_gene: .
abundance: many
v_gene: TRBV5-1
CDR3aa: CASTRSGPNTEAFF
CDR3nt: TGCGCCAGCACCAGAAGCGGGCCCAACACTGAAGCTTTCTTT

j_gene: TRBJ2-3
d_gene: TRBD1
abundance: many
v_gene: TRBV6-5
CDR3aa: CASSSTGTGQTDTQYF
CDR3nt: TGTGCCAGTAGCAGTACCGGGACAGGTCAGACAGATACGCAGTATTTT

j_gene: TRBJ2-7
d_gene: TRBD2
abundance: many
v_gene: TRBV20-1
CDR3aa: CSARATGTSGSFPYEQYF
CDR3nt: TGCAGTGCTAGAGCGACCGGGACTAGCGGGAGCTTCCCCTACGAGCAGTACTTC

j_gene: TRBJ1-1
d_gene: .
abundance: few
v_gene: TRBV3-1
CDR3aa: CASSRTGGSEAFF
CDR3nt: TGTGCCAGCAGCCGAACGGGAGGCTCTGAAGCTTTCTTT

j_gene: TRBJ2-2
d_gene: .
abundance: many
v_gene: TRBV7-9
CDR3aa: CASSLALATGELFF
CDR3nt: TGTGCCAGCAGCTTAGCCCTGGCGACCGGGGAGCTGTTTTTT

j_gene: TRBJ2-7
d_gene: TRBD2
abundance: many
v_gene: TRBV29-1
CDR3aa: CSVLAGNYEQYF
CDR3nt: TGCAGCGTTCTAGCGGGGAACTACGAACAGTACTTC

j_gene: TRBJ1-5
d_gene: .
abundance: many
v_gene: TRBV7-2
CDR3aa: CASSPIWGSNQPQHF
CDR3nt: TGTGCCAGCAGCCCGATTTGGGGTAGCAATCAGCCCCAGCATTTT

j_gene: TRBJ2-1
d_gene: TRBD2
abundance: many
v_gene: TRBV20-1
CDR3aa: CSALSSGSGYNEQFF
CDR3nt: TGCAGCGCACTTTCGAGCGGGAGCGGGTACAATGAGCAGTTCTTC

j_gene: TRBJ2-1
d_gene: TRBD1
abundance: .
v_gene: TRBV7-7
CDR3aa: CASSLGIGTDNEQFF
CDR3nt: TGTGCCAGCAGCTTAGGTATAGGGACAGACAATGAGCAGTTCTTC

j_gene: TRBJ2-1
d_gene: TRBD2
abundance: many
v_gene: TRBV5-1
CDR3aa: CASSLALAGVFGSYNEQFF
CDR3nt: TGCGCCAGCAGCTTGGCACTAGCGGGAGTATTTGGCTCCTACAATGAGCAGTTCTTC

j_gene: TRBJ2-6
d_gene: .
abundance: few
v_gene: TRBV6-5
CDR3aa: CASSAGVSGANVLTF
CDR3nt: TGTGCCAGCAGTGCAGGGGTCTCTGGGGCCAACGTCCTGACTTTC

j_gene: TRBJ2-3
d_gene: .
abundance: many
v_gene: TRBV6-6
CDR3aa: CASTPGVITGPDTQYF
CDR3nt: TGTGCCAGCACCCCCGGCGTGATTACGGGCCCAGATACGCAGTATTTT

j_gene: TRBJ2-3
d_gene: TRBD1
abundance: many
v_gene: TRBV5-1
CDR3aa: CASTMTGGRTDTQYF
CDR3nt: TGCGCCAGCACTATGACAGGGGGCAGAACAGATACGCAGTATTTT

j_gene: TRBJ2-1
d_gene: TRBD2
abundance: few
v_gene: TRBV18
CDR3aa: CASSPLAGREQFF
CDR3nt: TGTGCCAGCTCACCACTAGCGGGTCGGGAGCAGTTCTTC

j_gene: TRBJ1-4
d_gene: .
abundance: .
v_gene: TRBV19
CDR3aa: CAAKGPRREKLFF
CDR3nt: TGTGCCGCTAAGGGACCTCGGAGGGAAAAACTGTTTTTT

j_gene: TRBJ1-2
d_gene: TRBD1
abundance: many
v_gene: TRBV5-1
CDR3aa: CASSRPPGTGDYGYTF
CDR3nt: TGCGCCAGCAGCCGCCCTCCTGGGACAGGAGACTATGGCTACACCTTC

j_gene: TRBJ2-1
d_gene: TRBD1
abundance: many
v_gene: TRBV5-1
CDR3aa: CASTRQGAFEQFF
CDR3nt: TGCGCCAGCACGCGGCAGGGGGCGTTTGAGCAGTTCTTC

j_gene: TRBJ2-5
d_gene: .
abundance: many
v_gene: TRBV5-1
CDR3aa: CASAGGAGQETQYF
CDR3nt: TGCGCCAGCGCCGGAGGAGCCGGCCAAGAGACCCAGTACTTC

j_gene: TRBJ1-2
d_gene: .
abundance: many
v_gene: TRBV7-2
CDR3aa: CASSLGSVGMGGYTF
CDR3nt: TGTGCCAGCAGCTTAGGTTCGGTGGGCATGGGGGGCTACACCTTC

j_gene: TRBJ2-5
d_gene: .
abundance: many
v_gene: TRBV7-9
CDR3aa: CASSLYRVETQYF
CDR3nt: TGTGCCAGCAGCTTATACCGGGTTGAGACCCAGTACTTC

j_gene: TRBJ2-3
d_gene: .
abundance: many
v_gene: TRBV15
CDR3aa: CATIGGPGDTQYF
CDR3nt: TGTGCCACCATAGGAGGGCCCGGAGATACGCAGTATTTT

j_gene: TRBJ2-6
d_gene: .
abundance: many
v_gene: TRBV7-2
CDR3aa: CASSLAGGSGANVLTF
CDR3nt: TGTGCCAGCAGCTTAGCAGGGGGTTCTGGGGCCAACGTCCTGACTTTC

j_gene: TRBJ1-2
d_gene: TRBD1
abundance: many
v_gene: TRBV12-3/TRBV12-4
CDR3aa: CASSPTGRRGYTF
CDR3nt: TGTGCCAGCAGCCCGACAGGGCGGAGGGGCTACACCTTC

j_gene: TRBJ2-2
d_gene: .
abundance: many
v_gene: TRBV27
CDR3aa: CASSLLSTGELFF
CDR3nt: TGTGCCAGCAGTTTATTATCGACCGGGGAGCTGTTTTTT

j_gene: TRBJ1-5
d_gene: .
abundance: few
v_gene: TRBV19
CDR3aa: CASSIAIYGNQPQHF
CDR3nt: TGTGCCAGTAGTATAGCGATCTATGGCAATCAGCCCCAGCATTTT

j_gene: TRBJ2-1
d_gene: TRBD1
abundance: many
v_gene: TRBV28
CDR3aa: CATGQGTIGEQFF
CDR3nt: TGTGCCACGGGACAGGGAACGATTGGTGAGCAGTTCTTC

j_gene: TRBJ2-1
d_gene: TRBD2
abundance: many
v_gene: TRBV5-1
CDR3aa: CASSSGLAGPPPPFF
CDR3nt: TGCGCCAGCAGCTCTGGACTAGCGGGACCCCCCCCCCCGTTCTTC

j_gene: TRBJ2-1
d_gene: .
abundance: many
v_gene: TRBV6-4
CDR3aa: CASSPLRPRSYNEQFF
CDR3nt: TGTGCCAGCAGCCCCCTAAGGCCCCGGTCCTACAATGAGCAGTTCTTC

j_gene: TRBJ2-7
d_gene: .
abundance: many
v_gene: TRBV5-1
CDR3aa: CASSKTDTYEQYF
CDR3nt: TGCGCCAGCAGCAAAACTGATACCTACGAGCAGTACTTC

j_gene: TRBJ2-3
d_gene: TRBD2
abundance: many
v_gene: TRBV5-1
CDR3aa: CASSLGGLAGGTDTQYF
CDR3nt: TGCGCCAGCAGCCTGGGGGGACTAGCGGGGGGCACAGATACGCAGTATTTT

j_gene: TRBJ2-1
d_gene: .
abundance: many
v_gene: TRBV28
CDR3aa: CASSSPLGGSSYNEQFF
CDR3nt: TGTGCCAGCAGTTCTCCTCTTGGGGGAAGCTCCTACAATGAGCAGTTCTTC